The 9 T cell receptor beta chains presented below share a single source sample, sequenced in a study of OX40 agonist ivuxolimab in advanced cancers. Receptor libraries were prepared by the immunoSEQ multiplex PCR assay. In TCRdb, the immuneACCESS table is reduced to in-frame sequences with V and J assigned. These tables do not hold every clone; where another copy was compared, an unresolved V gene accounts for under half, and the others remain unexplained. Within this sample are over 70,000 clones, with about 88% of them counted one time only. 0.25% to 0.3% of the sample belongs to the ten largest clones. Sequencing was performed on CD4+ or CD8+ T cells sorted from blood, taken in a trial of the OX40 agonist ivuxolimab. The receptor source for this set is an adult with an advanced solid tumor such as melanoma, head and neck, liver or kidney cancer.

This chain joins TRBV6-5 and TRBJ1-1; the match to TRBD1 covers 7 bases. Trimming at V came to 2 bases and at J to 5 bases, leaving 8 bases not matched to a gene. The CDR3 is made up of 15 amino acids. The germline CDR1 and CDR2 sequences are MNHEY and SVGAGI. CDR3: CASSYRAGGRTEAFF. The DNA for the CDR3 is TGTGCCAGCAGTTACCGGGCAGGGGGAAGAACTGAAGCTTTCTTT.

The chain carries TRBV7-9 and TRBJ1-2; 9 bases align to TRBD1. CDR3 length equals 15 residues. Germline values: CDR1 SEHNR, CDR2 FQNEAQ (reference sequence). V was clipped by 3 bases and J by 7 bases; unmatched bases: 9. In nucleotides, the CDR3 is TGTGCCAGCAGCTTGGGGGTTCGGGACAGGGCTGGCTACACCTTC. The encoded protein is CASSLGVRDRAGYTF.

The CDR3 loop reads CASSRDRQGTRIQYF. The CDR3 DNA is TGTGCCAGTAGCAGGGACAGACAGGGAACTAGGATTCAGTACTTC. The chain has TRBV19 and TRBJ2-4, with 7 bases aligning to TRBD1. CDR1 is LNHDA and CDR2 is SQIVND in the germline V gene (reference sequence). Unmatched junction bases numbered 15, after V lost 6 bases and J lost 10 bases. The CDR3 runs to 15 residues. Using reference TRBV19 and TRBJ2-4 for the parts outside the CDR3, the full variable domain is DGGITQSPKYLFRKEGQNVTLSCEQNLNHDAMYWYRQDPGQGLRLIYYSQIVNDFQKGDIAEGYSVSREKKESFPLTVTSAQKNPTAFYLCASSRDRQGTRIQYFGAGTRLSVL.

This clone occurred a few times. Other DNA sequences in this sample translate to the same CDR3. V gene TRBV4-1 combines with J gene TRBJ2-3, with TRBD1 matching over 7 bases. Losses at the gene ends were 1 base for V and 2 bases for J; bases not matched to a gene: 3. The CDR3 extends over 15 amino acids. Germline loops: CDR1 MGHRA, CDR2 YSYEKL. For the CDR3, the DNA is TGCGCCAGCAGCCAAGTTGGACAGGCCACAGATACGCAGTATTTT. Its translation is CASSQVGQATDTQYF.

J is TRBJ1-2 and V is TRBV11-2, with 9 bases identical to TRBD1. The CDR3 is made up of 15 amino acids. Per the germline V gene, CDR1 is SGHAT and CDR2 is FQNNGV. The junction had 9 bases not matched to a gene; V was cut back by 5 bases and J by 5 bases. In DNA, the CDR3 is TGTGCCAGCAGCCCCGACAGGGGGAAAATGTATGGCTACACCTTC. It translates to CASSPDRGKMYGYTF.

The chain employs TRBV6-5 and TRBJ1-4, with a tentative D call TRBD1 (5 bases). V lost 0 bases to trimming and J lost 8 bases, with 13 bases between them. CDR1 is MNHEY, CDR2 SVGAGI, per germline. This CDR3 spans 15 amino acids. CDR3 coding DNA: TGTGCCAGCAGTTACTCGGGCAGGGTGGTGGAAAAACTGTTTTTT. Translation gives CASSYSGRVVEKLFF.

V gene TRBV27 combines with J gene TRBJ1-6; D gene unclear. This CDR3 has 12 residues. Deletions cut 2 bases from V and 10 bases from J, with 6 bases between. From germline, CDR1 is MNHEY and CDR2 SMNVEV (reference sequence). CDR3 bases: TGTGCCAGCAGTTTAGCCCAATCACCCCTCCACTTT. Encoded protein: CASSLAQSPLHF.

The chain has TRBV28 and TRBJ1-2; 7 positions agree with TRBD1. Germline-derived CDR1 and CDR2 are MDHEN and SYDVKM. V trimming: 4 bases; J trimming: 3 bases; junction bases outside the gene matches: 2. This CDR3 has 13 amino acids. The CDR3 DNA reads TGTGCCAGCAGTTCCGGGACAGACTATGGCTACACCTTC. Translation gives CASSSGTDYGYTF.

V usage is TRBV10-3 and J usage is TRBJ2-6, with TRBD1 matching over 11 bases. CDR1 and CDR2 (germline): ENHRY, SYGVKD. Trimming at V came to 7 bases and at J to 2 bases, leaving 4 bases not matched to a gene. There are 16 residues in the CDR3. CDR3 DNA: TGTGCCATCACCGGGACAGGGGGGCCTGGGGCCAACGTCCTGACTTTC. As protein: CAITGTGGPGANVLTF.